The 29 T cell receptor beta chains reported below all come from one sample, sequenced in a study of monozygotic twins with inflammatory bowel disease. Reprocessing the 5' RACE reads, TCRdb reports a single entry for every CDR3 protein and omits DNA. The listing records a few hundred thousand distinct CDR3 sequences. Sequencing was performed on blood. The receptors come from a human donor with ulcerative colitis or Crohn's disease, or a healthy co-twin of an affected twin (not recorded which).

V and J are TRBV3-1 and TRBJ2-1; without DNA, the TCRdb call of TRBD1 cannot be checked. CDR1 and CDR2 (germline): LGHDT, YNNKEL (reference sequence). The CDR3 has 15 amino acids. CDR3 in amino acids: CASSSGAEPYNEQFF.

The chain is built from TRBV7-2 and TRBJ2-3. This CDR3 has 14 amino acids. Per germline, CDR1 SGHTA and CDR2 FQGNSA. This CDR3 reads CASSLAPGVDTQYF.

V usage is TRBV20-1 and J usage is TRBJ2-3; TCRdb lists TRBD1, though no DNA is available to test this call. The CDR3 runs 15 residues. The germline gives CDR1 DFQATT, CDR2 SNEGSKA (reference sequence). The CDR3 loop reads CSAAPGKGFPDTQYF.

The genes are TRBV15 and TRBJ2-5; TCRdb's assignment of TRBD2 cannot be checked, as there is no DNA. The CDR3 totals 18 residues. Germline V gene lookup returns CDR1 LNHNV and CDR2 YYDKDF (reference sequence). CDR3 sequence reads: CATSRDWGLAGVQETQYF.

This sequence joins TRBV20-1 and TRBJ2-5; TCRdb's D call, TRBD2, is unchecked because there is no DNA. CDR3 length: 15 residues. CDR1 is DFQATT, CDR2 SNEGSKA, per germline (reference sequence). CDR3 sequence: CSADRLEPLQETQYF.

This chain links TRBV3-1 with TRBJ2-1. The CDR3 has 13 residues. The germline V gene encodes CDR1 LGHDT and CDR2 YNNKEL (reference sequence). The chain's CDR3 is CASSLRPNRGQFF.

The chain is built from TRBV19 and TRBJ2-3; without DNA, the TCRdb call of TRBD1 cannot be checked. The CDR3 covers 15 residues. CDR1 and CDR2 from the germline V gene are LNHDA and SQIVND (reference sequence). The CDR3 protein is CATSLDRYREDTQYF. The entire variable domain, with the rest obtained from reference TRBV19 and TRBJ2-3, is as follows: DGGITQSPKYLFRKEGQNVTLSCEQNLNHDAMYWYRQDPGQGLRLIYYSQIVNDFQKGDIAEGYSVSREKKESFPLTVTSAQKNPTAFYLCATSLDRYREDTQYFGPGTRLTVL.

The chain is built from TRBV6-5 and TRBJ2-4; absent DNA, TCRdb's TRBD1 call cannot be checked. Germline-derived CDR1 and CDR2 are MNHEY and SVGAGI. The CDR3 covers 18 residues. CDR3 residues: CASSYSNRAHRGENIQYF.

V gene TRBV5-4 combines with J gene TRBJ2-5; TCRdb's D call, TRBD2, is unchecked because there is no DNA. This CDR3 has 16 amino acids. The V gene's germline CDR1 is SGHNT and CDR2 YYREEE (reference sequence). The CDR3 spells CASSTGLAGVSETQYF.

This chain links TRBV5-1 with TRBJ2-7; without DNA, the TCRdb call of TRBD2 cannot be checked. Germline V gives CDR1 SGHRS, CDR2 YFSETQ. This CDR3 has 17 residues. The CDR3: CASSSTSGGEGFYEQYF.

The J gene is TRBJ1-1, the V gene TRBV20-1. The CDR3 extends over 14 amino acids. Germline V CDR1 and CDR2: DFQATT, SNEGSKA (reference sequence). CDR3 sequence: CSAAVGSGNTEAFF.

The V and J genes are TRBV7-9 and TRBJ1-3; TCRdb proposes TRBD1, but this gene call is untestable without DNA. Germline CDR1 and CDR2: SEHNR and FQNEAQ (reference sequence). The CDR3 runs to 16 residues. CDR3 sequence: CATAPQTELYGNTIYF.

The V and J genes are TRBV20-1 and TRBJ2-1; the D call of TRBD2 rests on TCRdb alone, since no DNA is present to check it. The CDR3 loop spans 15 amino acids. Per germline, CDR1 DFQATT and CDR2 SNEGSKA (reference sequence). CDR3 loop: CSARDGPVVRNEQFF.

The chain has TRBV20-1 and TRBJ2-7; TCRdb's D call, TRBD1, is unchecked because there is no DNA. The CDR3 is made up of 14 amino acids. Germline V gene data show CDR1 as DFQATT and CDR2 as SNEGSKA (reference sequence). This chain's CDR3 is CSAPRDRSSYEQYF.

The rearrangement uses TRBV20-1 and TRBJ2-1; TCRdb returns TRBD1, unconfirmable since there is no DNA. Germline-derived CDR1 and CDR2 are DFQATT and SNEGSKA (reference sequence). The length of the CDR3 is 17 residues. The CDR3 sequence: CSANDGGGHPSYNEQFF.

The chain has TRBV5-1 and TRBJ2-3; TCRdb picks TRBD2, but there is no DNA to check that call. The V gene's germline CDR1 is SGHRS and CDR2 YFSETQ. CDR3 length: 14 residues. The CDR3 reads CASGLAGGPDTQYF.

The CDR3 protein is CASSPSTDGNTIYF. The chain combines TRBV5-1 with TRBJ1-3; TCRdb's D call of TRBD1 is untestable without DNA. CDR1 is SGHRS and CDR2 is YFSETQ in the germline V gene. This CDR3 comprises 14 residues.

J is TRBJ1-1 and V is TRBV7-2. The germline gives CDR1 SGHTA, CDR2 FQGNSA. The CDR3 runs to 14 residues. CDR3 sequence reads: CASSPTIENTEAFF.

This chain connects TRBV3-1 to TRBJ1-1. Germline CDR1 and CDR2: LGHDT and YNNKEL (reference sequence). The CDR3 contains 14 residues. The CDR3 is CASSRRTANTEAFF.

The chain combines TRBV20-1 with TRBJ2-3. The CDR3 is made up of 15 amino acids. Germline V CDR1 and CDR2: DFQATT, SNEGSKA (reference sequence). The CDR3 sequence: CSTPTAYLSTDTQYF.

The CDR3 reads CSASARSFRPQPQHF. The rearrangement uses TRBV20-1 and TRBJ1-5. The CDR3 covers 15 residues. The V gene's germline CDR1 is DFQATT and CDR2 SNEGSKA (reference sequence).

The CDR3 is CASSLRGAGPSYEQYF. The V gene is TRBV19, the J gene TRBJ2-7; the TCRdb call, TRBD2, lacks DNA for checking. The CDR3 runs to 16 residues. Germline V gene lookup returns CDR1 LNHDA and CDR2 SQIVND (reference sequence).

The V call is TRBV20-1, the J call TRBJ2-5; TCRdb outputs TRBD2, but without DNA this stays unchecked. The CDR3 is 14 amino acids. Germline CDR1 and CDR2: DFQATT and SNEGSKA (reference sequence). The CDR3 loop reads CSARLAGVRETQYF.

The J gene is TRBJ2-5, the V gene TRBV5-1; TCRdb's assignment of TRBD1 cannot be checked, as there is no DNA. CDR3 size: 14 residues. CDR1 SGHRS and CDR2 YFSETQ come from the germline V gene. This CDR3 is CASSHGQGGETQYF.

The chain combines TRBV7-9 with TRBJ1-1; TCRdb calls TRBD1, which cannot be checked without DNA. The CDR3 runs to 15 residues. Germline V gene lookup returns CDR1 SEHNR and CDR2 FQNEAQ (reference sequence). CDR3 sequence reads: CASSVQGRRDTEAFF.

The V call is TRBV20-1, the J call TRBJ2-7; without DNA, the TCRdb call of TRBD1 cannot be checked. The CDR3 has 16 amino acids. The V gene's germline CDR1 is DFQATT and CDR2 SNEGSKA (reference sequence). The CDR3 region is CSAPGSGTVFSYEQYF.

V usage is TRBV7-2 and J usage is TRBJ1-1; TCRdb reports TRBD1, a call that lacks DNA to check it against. The CDR3 has 15 amino acids. Germline V CDR1 and CDR2: SGHTA, FQGNSA. This CDR3 reads CASSLVGGANTEAFF.

V usage is TRBV7-9 and J usage is TRBJ2-7; TCRdb indicates TRBD1, and absent DNA this call remains unverified. In germline, CDR1 is SEHNR, CDR2 FQNEAQ (reference sequence). The CDR3 runs to 16 residues. CDR3 region: CASSLRPGQGSYEQYF.

The rearrangement joins TRBV18 to TRBJ1-1. The germline gives CDR1 KGHSH, CDR2 LQKENI. The CDR3 has 16 residues. CDR3 protein: CASSPTGLTTNTEAFF.